This TCR beta chain emerged from a study of cytotoxic CD8 clonotypes in ibrutinib-treated CLL. Study details: Some 10 relapsed/refractory, some 15 treatment-naive; around 18 IGHV unmutated.

Profiling relied on immunoSEQ multiplex PCR, and the TCRdb table lists in-frame clones only, not all of them. The sample lists under 200,000 clones; 81% were seen once. V dropped 2 bases and J dropped 1 base, with 15 bases sitting between them. The CDR3 runs to 16 residues. Looked up from germline, CDR1 is SGHTS and CDR2 is YDEGEE. The chain couples TRBV5-8 to TRBJ1-1; D unresolved. The sequencing used PBMCs, collected after 12 months of ibrutinib treatment. The source of this sequence is a human donor with chronic lymphocytic leukemia. In DNA, the CDR3 is TGTGCCAGCAGCTTCCCCTCTGGGGTTGCGAACACTGAAGCTTTCTTT. Its translation: CASSFPSGVANTEAFF.